The T cell receptor beta chain under discussion was sequenced for a study of PD-L1 blockade in urothelial cancer. Study-wide context: Males with bladder-origin urothelial cancer made up about 85% of the roughly 29 patients. Blood analysis occurred 3 weeks (second dose) and 6 weeks after treatment start. Per blood sample, T cells had a median of about 130,000.

A spike-in of synthetic TCR analog templates was added to each PCR. Some clones are missing from TCRdb's copy, which holds only in-frame ones; the method was immunoSEQ multiplex PCR. The table has about 84,000 clones, around 76% seen once. V was clipped by 0 bases and J by 5 bases; unmatched bases: 3. This CDR3 region has 16 residues. Germline CDR1 is SGHRS and CDR2 is YFSETQ. The gene calls are TRBV5-1 and TRBJ1-6; TRBD1 matches at 9 bases. Sequences were derived from PBMCs, sampled around atezolizumab (anti-PD-L1) treatment. This clonotype originated in a man in his 70s with urothelial cancer. CDR3 residues: CASSLGTGGNNSPLHF. The CDR3 coding sequence is TGCGCCAGCAGCTTGGGTACAGGGGGCAATAATTCACCCCTCCACTTT. Filled out from reference TRBV5-1 and TRBJ1-6, the complete variable domain reads KAGVTQTPRYLIKTRGQQVTLSCSPISGHRSVSWYQQTPGQGLQFLFEYFSETQRNKGNFPGRFSGRQFSNSRSEMNVSTLELGDSALYLCASSLGTGGNNSPLHFGNGTRLTVT.